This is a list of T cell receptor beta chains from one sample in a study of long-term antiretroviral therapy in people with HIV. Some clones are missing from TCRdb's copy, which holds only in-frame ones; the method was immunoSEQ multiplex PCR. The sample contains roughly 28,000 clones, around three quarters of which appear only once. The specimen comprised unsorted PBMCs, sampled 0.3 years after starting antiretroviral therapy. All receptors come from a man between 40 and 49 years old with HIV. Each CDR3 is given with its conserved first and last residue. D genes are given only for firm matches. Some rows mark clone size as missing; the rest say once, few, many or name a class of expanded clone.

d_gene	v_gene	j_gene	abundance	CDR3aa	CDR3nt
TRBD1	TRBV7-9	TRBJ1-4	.	CASSPRQGSNEKLFF	TGTGCCAGCAGCCCGAGACAGGGGTCTAATGAAAAACTGTTTTTT
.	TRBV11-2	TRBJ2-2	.	CARPLYGSGNTGELFF	TGTGCCAGACCCCTCTATGGGTCGGGGAACACCGGGGAGCTGTTTTTT
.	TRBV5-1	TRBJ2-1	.	CASSFFRTTRWNEQFF	TGCGCCAGCAGCTTTTTCCGGACGACTAGATGGAATGAGCAGTTCTTC
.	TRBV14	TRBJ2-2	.	CASSPFRGGELFF	TGTGCCAGCAGCCCCTTCCGGGGCGGGGAGCTGTTTTTT
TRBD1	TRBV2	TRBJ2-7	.	CASSEGQGHEQYF	TGTGCCAGCAGTGAAGGACAGGGACACGAGCAGTACTTC
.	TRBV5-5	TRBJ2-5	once	CASSLGAGRQETQYF	TGTGCCAGCAGCTTGGGGGCGGGACGGCAAGAGACCCAGTACTTC
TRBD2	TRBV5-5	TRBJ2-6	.	CASSSGTFSGANVLTF	TGTGCCAGCAGCAGCGGGACGTTCTCCGGGGCCAACGTCCTGACTTTC
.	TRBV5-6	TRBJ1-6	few	CASSLMDSPLHF	TGTGCCAGCAGCTTGATGGACTCACCCCTCCACTTT
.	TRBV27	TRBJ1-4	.	CASSFTRENEKLFF	TGTGCCAGCAGTTTTACTCGGGAGAATGAAAAACTGTTTTTT
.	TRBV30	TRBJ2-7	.	CAWSGGLGHYEQYF	TGTGCCTGGAGTGGGGGCCTAGGGCACTACGAGCAGTACTTC
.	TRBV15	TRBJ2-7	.	CATSRRSPGYQGGEQYF	TGTGCCACCAGCAGACGATCTCCGGGATACCAAGGGGGCGAGCAGTACTTC